This is a list of T cell receptor beta chains from one sample in a study of T-cell reconstitution after alpha-beta-depleted transplantation in children. Using its own MiXCR run on the PCR reads, TCRdb lists one record per CDR3 protein. This sample yields approximately 510,000 distinct CDR3 sequences, of which approximately 16% are seen a single time; 3.3% belongs to the top ten. Specimen: PBMCs from the stem cell graft donor, collected from the stem cell graft. The receptors come from a human donor who donated a stem cell graft to a child with acute lymphoblastic leukemia. The CDR3 runs from the conserved cysteine through the conserved F or W. Each record gives: J gene, D gene, clone size, V gene, CDR3 length, CDR3 protein, CDR3 DNA. A D gene is named only where the DNA matches it firmly. Clone size is given for some rows only: seen once, a few or many times, or a class if the clone is expanded.

J gene: TRBJ2-7; D gene: NA; clone size: NA; V gene: TRBV6-5; CDR3 length: 12; CDR3 protein: CASAEGNGEQYF; CDR3 DNA: TGTGCTTCGGCCGAGGGAAACGGCGAGCAGTACTTC
J gene: TRBJ1-1; D gene: NA; clone size: few; V gene: TRBV3-1; CDR3 length: 14; CDR3 protein: CASSQDGGAGEAFF; CDR3 DNA: TGTGCCAGCAGCCAAGATGGAGGGGCTGGTGAAGCTTTCTTT
J gene: TRBJ2-1; D gene: NA; clone size: NA; V gene: TRBV20-1; CDR3 length: 13; CDR3 protein: CSARSQGGNEQFF; CDR3 DNA: TGCAGTGCTAGGAGTCAGGGGGGCAATGAGCAGTTCTTC
J gene: TRBJ2-2; D gene: NA; clone size: NA; V gene: TRBV4-2; CDR3 length: 13; CDR3 protein: CASMGTNTGELFF; CDR3 DNA: TGTGCCAGCATGGGGACGAACACCGGGGAGCTGTTTTTT
J gene: TRBJ2-2; D gene: NA; clone size: NA; V gene: TRBV7-8; CDR3 length: 13; CDR3 protein: CASISDLTGELFF; CDR3 DNA: TGTGCCAGCATCAGCGATCTTACCGGGGAGCTGTTTTTT
J gene: TRBJ1-1; D gene: NA; clone size: NA; V gene: TRBV18; CDR3 length: 14; CDR3 protein: CASSPQERSMRAFF; CDR3 DNA: TGTGCCAGCTCACCACAAGAACGTTCAATGCGCGCTTTCTTT
J gene: TRBJ2-3; D gene: TRBD2; clone size: NA; V gene: TRBV2; CDR3 length: 17; CDR3 protein: CASQLAGGPYSTDTQYF; CDR3 DNA: TGTGCCAGCCAACTAGCGGGAGGGCCTTATAGTACAGATACGCAGTATTTT
J gene: TRBJ2-4; D gene: TRBD1; clone size: few; V gene: TRBV7-8; CDR3 length: 14; CDR3 protein: CASSLTQGVNIQYF; CDR3 DNA: TGTGCCAGCAGCTTAACACAGGGGGTCAACATTCAGTACTTC
J gene: TRBJ2-7; D gene: NA; clone size: NA; V gene: TRBV20-1; CDR3 length: 12; CDR3 protein: CSANMDGYEQYF; CDR3 DNA: TGCAGTGCTAACATGGACGGCTACGAGCAGTACTTC
J gene: TRBJ2-7; D gene: NA; clone size: many; V gene: TRBV10-2; CDR3 length: 14; CDR3 protein: CASSESSRVYEQYF; CDR3 DNA: TGCGCCAGCAGTGAGTCGAGCAGGGTGTACGAGCAGTACTTC
J gene: TRBJ1-1; D gene: TRBD1; clone size: NA; V gene: TRBV9; CDR3 length: 21; CDR3 protein: CASSPIDREQARKWWKTEAFF; CDR3 DNA: TGTGCCAGCAGCCCTATCGACAGGGAACAGGCGCGAAAATGGTGGAAGACTGAAGCTTTCTTT
J gene: TRBJ1-2; D gene: TRBD1; clone size: few; V gene: TRBV6-5; CDR3 length: 14; CDR3 protein: CASRTGDDNYGYTF; CDR3 DNA: TGTGCCAGCAGGACAGGGGACGACAACTATGGCTACACCTTC
J gene: TRBJ1-2; D gene: TRBD1; clone size: NA; V gene: TRBV2; CDR3 length: 17; CDR3 protein: CASSAGTASLPSYGYTF; CDR3 DNA: TGTGCCAGCAGTGCCGGGACAGCTTCCTTACCTTCATATGGCTACACCTTC
J gene: TRBJ2-7; D gene: NA; clone size: NA; V gene: TRBV7-3; CDR3 length: 14; CDR3 protein: CASSFPGRDYEQYF; CDR3 DNA: TGTGCCAGCAGCTTCCCCGGCCGGGACTACGAGCAGTACTTC
J gene: TRBJ2-1; D gene: NA; clone size: NA; V gene: TRBV12-3/TRBV12-4; CDR3 length: 16; CDR3 protein: CASSSPGLGPYNEQFF; CDR3 DNA: TGTGCCAGCAGTTCGCCGGGACTGGGGCCCTACAATGAGCAGTTCTTC
J gene: TRBJ2-1; D gene: TRBD1; clone size: NA; V gene: TRBV27; CDR3 length: 15; CDR3 protein: CASSSLGQIYNEQFF; CDR3 DNA: TGTGCCAGCAGTAGTTTGGGACAGATCTACAATGAGCAGTTCTTC
J gene: TRBJ1-5; D gene: NA; clone size: many; V gene: TRBV6-5; CDR3 length: 14; CDR3 protein: CASSYDEGPQPQHF; CDR3 DNA: TGTGCCAGCAGTTACGATGAGGGACCTCAGCCCCAGCATTTT
J gene: TRBJ1-2; D gene: NA; clone size: NA; V gene: TRBV29-1; CDR3 length: 15; CDR3 protein: CSVPMGSQILYGYTF; CDR3 DNA: TGCAGCGTGCCGATGGGCAGCCAAATCCTCTATGGCTACACCTTC
J gene: TRBJ2-1; D gene: NA; clone size: NA; V gene: TRBV7-9; CDR3 length: 13; CDR3 protein: CASSDSRVYEQFF; CDR3 DNA: TGTGCCAGCAGCGATAGCCGGGTTTATGAGCAGTTCTTC
J gene: TRBJ2-3; D gene: TRBD2; clone size: many; V gene: TRBV6-4; CDR3 length: 15; CDR3 protein: CASSQTSGSTDTQYF; CDR3 DNA: TGTGCCAGCAGTCAAACTAGCGGTTCCACAGATACGCAGTATTTT
J gene: TRBJ2-7; D gene: TRBD2; clone size: NA; V gene: TRBV28; CDR3 length: 15; CDR3 protein: CASSLFLAGGDEQYF; CDR3 DNA: TGTGCCAGCAGTTTATTTTTAGCGGGCGGGGACGAGCAGTACTTC
J gene: TRBJ2-1; D gene: TRBD2; clone size: NA; V gene: TRBV11-1; CDR3 length: 19; CDR3 protein: CASSLVPLSVREPYNEQFF; CDR3 DNA: TGTGCCAGCAGCTTAGTCCCTCTAAGTGTGCGGGAGCCCTACAATGAGCAGTTCTTC
J gene: TRBJ2-7; D gene: TRBD1; clone size: NA; V gene: TRBV25-1; CDR3 length: 14; CDR3 protein: CASSDGTGFGEQYF; CDR3 DNA: TGTGCCAGCAGTGACGGGACAGGGTTCGGCGAGCAGTACTTC
J gene: TRBJ2-4; D gene: NA; clone size: NA; V gene: TRBV5-6; CDR3 length: 16; CDR3 protein: CASSLVQLLAKNIQYF; CDR3 DNA: TGTGCCAGCAGCTTGGTGCAGCTCCTAGCCAAAAACATTCAGTACTTC
J gene: TRBJ2-7; D gene: TRBD1; clone size: few; V gene: TRBV20-1; CDR3 length: 15; CDR3 protein: CSATSGTGYSYEQYF; CDR3 DNA: TGCAGTGCGACCTCCGGGACAGGGTACTCCTACGAGCAGTACTTC
J gene: TRBJ2-7; D gene: NA; clone size: few; V gene: TRBV7-9; CDR3 length: 16; CDR3 protein: CASSLALGPSAYEQYF; CDR3 DNA: TGTGCCAGCAGCTTAGCATTGGGTCCGTCAGCCTACGAGCAGTACTTC
J gene: TRBJ2-1; D gene: NA; clone size: NA; V gene: TRBV27; CDR3 length: 13; CDR3 protein: CASSLGVQQEQFF; CDR3 DNA: TGTGCCAGCAGTTTAGGAGTTCAACAAGAACAGTTCTTC
J gene: TRBJ2-3; D gene: TRBD2; clone size: once; V gene: TRBV18; CDR3 length: 15; CDR3 protein: CASSPPRRERDTQYF; CDR3 DNA: TGTGCCAGCTCACCACCGAGGCGGGAGAGGGATACGCAGTATTTT
J gene: TRBJ1-1; D gene: TRBD1; clone size: NA; V gene: TRBV19; CDR3 length: 14; CDR3 protein: CASIIDREATEAFF; CDR3 DNA: TGTGCCAGTATTATCGACAGGGAAGCCACTGAAGCTTTCTTT
J gene: TRBJ2-2; D gene: NA; clone size: NA; V gene: TRBV6-5; CDR3 length: 14; CDR3 protein: CASSSQSGTGELFF; CDR3 DNA: TGTGCCAGCAGTTCCCAAAGCGGCACCGGGGAGCTGTTTTTT
J gene: TRBJ2-2; D gene: TRBD1; clone size: few; V gene: TRBV7-8; CDR3 length: 16; CDR3 protein: CASSSRGQGRTGELFF; CDR3 DNA: TGTGCCAGCAGTTCGAGGGGACAGGGTCGGACCGGGGAGCTGTTTTTT
J gene: TRBJ2-5; D gene: NA; clone size: NA; V gene: TRBV9; CDR3 length: 14; CDR3 protein: CASSVELAEETQYF; CDR3 DNA: TGTGCCAGCAGCGTAGAACTAGCAGAAGAGACCCAGTACTTC
J gene: TRBJ2-3; D gene: TRBD1; clone size: few; V gene: TRBV14; CDR3 length: 12; CDR3 protein: CASTGTGCTQYF; CDR3 DNA: TGTGCCAGCACCGGGACAGGGTGCACGCAGTATTTT
J gene: TRBJ1-2; D gene: TRBD1; clone size: NA; V gene: TRBV6-2/TRBV6-3; CDR3 length: 16; CDR3 protein: CASRRTGASKNYGYTF; CDR3 DNA: TGTGCCAGCAGACGAACAGGGGCCTCAAAGAACTATGGCTACACCTTC
J gene: TRBJ2-7; D gene: TRBD1; clone size: few; V gene: TRBV5-1; CDR3 length: 15; CDR3 protein: CASSSGGTGGPEQYF; CDR3 DNA: TGCGCCAGCAGCTCTGGTGGGACAGGGGGCCCCGAGCAGTACTTC
J gene: TRBJ2-7; D gene: NA; clone size: NA; V gene: TRBV13; CDR3 length: 18; CDR3 protein: CASSLGLQLGPSLFEQYF; CDR3 DNA: TGTGCCAGCAGCTTAGGCCTGCAACTAGGACCAAGCCTTTTCGAGCAGTACTTC
J gene: TRBJ1-1; D gene: TRBD1; clone size: few; V gene: TRBV7-3; CDR3 length: 16; CDR3 protein: CASSADRGIPGTEAFF; CDR3 DNA: TGTGCCAGCAGCGCCGACAGGGGAATCCCTGGGACTGAAGCTTTCTTT
J gene: TRBJ2-3; D gene: NA; clone size: NA; V gene: TRBV28; CDR3 length: 13; CDR3 protein: CASTLIRTDTQYF; CDR3 DNA: TGTGCCAGCACCCTGATCCGCACAGATACGCAGTATTTT
J gene: TRBJ2-7; D gene: TRBD1; clone size: NA; V gene: TRBV10-3; CDR3 length: 14; CDR3 protein: CAIRPGQGAYEQYF; CDR3 DNA: TGTGCCATCAGACCGGGACAGGGAGCCTACGAGCAGTACTTC
J gene: TRBJ2-2; D gene: TRBD2; clone size: NA; V gene: TRBV4-1; CDR3 length: 18; CDR3 protein: CASSQPGTSGRLTGELFF; CDR3 DNA: TGCGCCAGCAGCCAGCCCGGGACTAGCGGGAGGCTCACCGGGGAGCTGTTTTTT
J gene: TRBJ2-2; D gene: TRBD2; clone size: few; V gene: TRBV5-1; CDR3 length: 16; CDR3 protein: CASSPYSGSSTGELFF; CDR3 DNA: TGCGCCAGCAGCCCTTATAGCGGGAGCAGCACCGGGGAGCTGTTTTTT
J gene: TRBJ1-4; D gene: NA; clone size: NA; V gene: TRBV20-1; CDR3 length: 10; CDR3 protein: CSASGEKLFF; CDR3 DNA: TGCAGTGCTAGCGGTGAAAAACTGTTTTTT
J gene: TRBJ1-2; D gene: TRBD1; clone size: NA; V gene: TRBV6-5; CDR3 length: 13; CDR3 protein: CASSYLTGEGYTF; CDR3 DNA: TGTGCCAGCAGTTACTTGACAGGGGAAGGCTACACCTTC
J gene: TRBJ2-1; D gene: NA; clone size: NA; V gene: TRBV5-1; CDR3 length: 13; CDR3 protein: CASSLVVGRERFF; CDR3 DNA: TGCGCCAGCAGCTTGGTAGTCGGGCGGGAACGGTTCTTC
J gene: TRBJ2-7; D gene: TRBD1; clone size: NA; V gene: TRBV6-1; CDR3 length: 15; CDR3 protein: CASKAGTGVTYEQYF; CDR3 DNA: TGTGCCTCAAAGGCCGGGACAGGGGTAACCTACGAGCAGTACTTC
J gene: TRBJ2-7; D gene: TRBD2; clone size: NA; V gene: TRBV12-3/TRBV12-4; CDR3 length: 16; CDR3 protein: CASTLGKLAGDYEQYF; CDR3 DNA: TGTGCCAGCACCCTAGGGAAACTAGCGGGAGACTACGAGCAGTACTTC
J gene: TRBJ2-3; D gene: TRBD2; clone size: NA; V gene: TRBV20-1; CDR3 length: 20; CDR3 protein: CSARDQGGTSGYLPTDTQYF; CDR3 DNA: TGCAGTGCTAGAGACCAAGGTGGGACTAGCGGCTACCTGCCCACAGATACGCAGTATTTT
J gene: TRBJ2-4; D gene: TRBD1; clone size: NA; V gene: TRBV5-1; CDR3 length: 19; CDR3 protein: CASSPRGPLDSLNKNIQYF; CDR3 DNA: TGCGCCAGCAGCCCCAGGGGGCCCCTAGACTCCCTAAACAAAAACATTCAGTACTTC
J gene: TRBJ2-7; D gene: NA; clone size: few; V gene: TRBV6-5; CDR3 length: 16; CDR3 protein: CASSYRDKGSSYEQYF; CDR3 DNA: TGTGCCAGCAGTTATCGGGACAAGGGTAGCTCCTACGAGCAGTACTTC
J gene: TRBJ1-1; D gene: TRBD1; clone size: NA; V gene: TRBV30; CDR3 length: 14; CDR3 protein: CAWSNGQGGAEAFF; CDR3 DNA: TGTGCCTGGAGTAACGGACAGGGAGGGGCTGAAGCTTTCTTT
J gene: TRBJ2-1; D gene: NA; clone size: NA; V gene: TRBV21-1; CDR3 length: 15; CDR3 protein: CASSKGPTTYNEQFF; CDR3 DNA: TGTGCCAGCAGCAAGGGACCGACTACCTACAATGAGCAGTTCTTC
J gene: TRBJ2-5; D gene: TRBD1; clone size: NA; V gene: TRBV20-1; CDR3 length: 14; CDR3 protein: CSADRVDGQETQYF; CDR3 DNA: TGCAGTGCAGACAGGGTCGATGGGCAAGAGACCCAGTACTTC
J gene: TRBJ2-3; D gene: TRBD1; clone size: many; V gene: TRBV10-1; CDR3 length: 16; CDR3 protein: CASSRDRLTSTDTQYF; CDR3 DNA: TGCGCCAGCAGCCGGGACAGATTAACTAGCACAGATACGCAGTATTTT